This T cell receptor (beta chain) is drawn from a study of identifying expanded T cells in peripheral blood. Germline V gene lookup returns CDR1 SGHRS and CDR2 YFSETQ. V was clipped by 4 bases and J by 9 bases; unmatched bases: 13. There are 16 residues in the CDR3. Measured with immunoSEQ multiplex PCR; TCRdb has only the in-frame clones, and not every one. Seen here are around 120,000 clones, 70% to 90% observed once, and the top ten hold around 8.4%. Material for sequencing was blood. The clonotype was recovered from a person aged 18-70 years in good health. The chain has TRBV5-1 and TRBJ2-1, with 10 positions matching TRBD2. For the CDR3, the DNA is TGCGCCAGCAGCCCCACTAGCGGGATTCCGGGTAGTGAGCAGTTCTTC. Its protein is CASSPTSGIPGSEQFF.